A selection of T cell receptor beta chains follows, all from one sample in a study of cytomegalovirus exposure and HLA in healthy donors. Libraries were prepared by immunoSEQ multiplex PCR; TCRdb keeps only in-frame clonotypes and omits some of them. The sample holds around 220,000 clones; approximately 80% are singletons and the top ten take around 15%. Specimen: PBMCs. These TCRs come from a woman between 25 and 40 years old in good health and CMV-seropositive. CDR3s include the opening cysteine and the closing phenylalanine or tryptophan. D genes are given only for firm matches. For some rows the clone size is stated as once, few or many, or as a class when expanded; others skip it.

>TRBV5-1|TRBJ2-7|.|.
CASSRTANYEQYF
TGCGCCAGCAGCCGGACAGCTAACTACGAGCAGTACTTC
>TRBV9|TRBJ1-2|.|.
CASSAREGPIYYGYTF
TGTGCCAGCAGCGCCAGAGAGGGACCGATATACTATGGCTACACCTTC
>TRBV6-1|TRBJ1-5|.|.
CASSDSIFLAQHF
TGTGCCAGCAGTGATTCTATCTTCCTGGCCCAGCATTTT
>TRBV27|TRBJ1-5|.|.
CAIRGLDQPQHF
TGTGCCATCCGAGGGTTGGATCAGCCCCAGCATTTT
>TRBV11-1|TRBJ2-7|few|TRBD2
CASSPRTSGTLEQYF
TGTGCCAGCAGCCCGAGGACTAGCGGAACCCTCGAGCAGTACTTC
>TRBV6-5|TRBJ1-4|.|TRBD1
CASSYEGQGSQKLFF
TGTGCCAGCAGTTACGAGGGACAGGGCTCGCAAAAACTGTTTTTT
>TRBV14|TRBJ2-2|.|.
CASSQARAGELFF
TGTGCCAGCAGCCAAGCTCGCGCCGGGGAGCTGTTTTTT
>TRBV28|TRBJ1-2|.|TRBD1
CASSVNRGRLSGYTF
TGTGCCAGCAGTGTGAACAGGGGCCGTCTCTCTGGCTACACCTTC
>TRBV30|TRBJ2-3|.|.
CAWGGEGATDTQYF
TGTGCCTGGGGCGGGGAAGGGGCCACAGATACGCAGTATTTT
>TRBV28|TRBJ1-5|few|.
CASSFLQGRGPQHF
TGTGCCAGCAGCTTTTTGCAGGGACGTGGGCCCCAGCATTTT
>TRBV4-3|TRBJ2-6|.|.
CASSQHQGPGANVLTF
TGCGCCAGCAGCCAACACCAGGGGCCGGGGGCCAACGTCCTGACTTTC
>TRBV6-1|TRBJ2-2|.|.
CASSDTSLITGELFF
TGTGCCAGCAGTGACACTAGCCTTATCACCGGGGAGCTGTTTTTT
>TRBV28|TRBJ1-2|.|TRBD1
CASSLGTGLSNYGYTF
TGTGCCAGCAGTTTAGGGACAGGGTTATCCAACTATGGCTACACCTTC
>TRBV10-3|TRBJ2-7|once|TRBD2
CAIRDLAGNDYEQYF
TGTGCCATCAGAGATCTAGCGGGTAACGACTACGAGCAGTACTTC
>TRBV27|TRBJ1-5|.|.
CASGHDRNQPQHF
TGTGCCAGCGGTCACGATCGCAATCAGCCCCAGCATTTT
>TRBV18|TRBJ2-2|.|.
CASSPQRTANTGELFF
TGTGCCAGCTCACCCCAAAGGACGGCGAACACCGGGGAGCTGTTTTTT
>TRBV28|TRBJ2-2|.|.
CASSFESDRTNTGELFF
TGTGCCAGCAGTTTTGAAAGCGACCGAACAAACACCGGGGAGCTGTTTTTT
>TRBV11-2|TRBJ2-1|.|.
CASSLTGTEWNEQFF
TGTGCCAGCAGCTTAACTGGGACTGAGTGGAATGAGCAGTTCTTC
>TRBV5-1|TRBJ2-5|.|.
CASASSRQGGRETQYF
TGCGCCAGCGCCTCGAGTCGCCAGGGAGGACGAGAGACCCAGTACTTC
>TRBV6-1|TRBJ1-1|.|.
CASSPYRVRTEAFF
TGTGCCAGCAGTCCCTACAGGGTGAGGACTGAAGCTTTCTTT
>TRBV29-1|TRBJ2-7|.|TRBD1
CSVLGQGISAYEQYF
TGCAGCGTTCTGGGACAGGGGATTTCGGCCTACGAGCAGTACTTC